This T cell receptor (beta chain) was recorded in a study of response to subunit inactivated influenza vaccine. Overall study results and limits: Authors suggested each seasonal flu vaccination may recruit only limited numbers of new T cells.

This CDR3 has 12 amino acids. V dropped 5 bases and J dropped 9 bases, with 11 bases sitting between them. To note about this clonotype: Its antigen remains unknown.

TCRdb reprocessed the RT-PCR reads with MiXCR, giving one entry per CDR3 protein. Of about 620,000 distinct CDR3 sequences listed, about 12% were seen once; the top ten hold roughly a tenth. This TCR derives from a middle-aged man who received an inactivated influenza vaccine. The rearrangement uses TRBV12-3 or TRBV12-4 and TRBJ2-1; no clear D. Here the sequenced sample was PBMCs from blood, taken on the day of vaccination. The CDR3 region is CASSRRSGEQFF. For the CDR3, the DNA is TGTGCCAGCAGTAGGCGATCCGGTGAGCAGTTCTTC.